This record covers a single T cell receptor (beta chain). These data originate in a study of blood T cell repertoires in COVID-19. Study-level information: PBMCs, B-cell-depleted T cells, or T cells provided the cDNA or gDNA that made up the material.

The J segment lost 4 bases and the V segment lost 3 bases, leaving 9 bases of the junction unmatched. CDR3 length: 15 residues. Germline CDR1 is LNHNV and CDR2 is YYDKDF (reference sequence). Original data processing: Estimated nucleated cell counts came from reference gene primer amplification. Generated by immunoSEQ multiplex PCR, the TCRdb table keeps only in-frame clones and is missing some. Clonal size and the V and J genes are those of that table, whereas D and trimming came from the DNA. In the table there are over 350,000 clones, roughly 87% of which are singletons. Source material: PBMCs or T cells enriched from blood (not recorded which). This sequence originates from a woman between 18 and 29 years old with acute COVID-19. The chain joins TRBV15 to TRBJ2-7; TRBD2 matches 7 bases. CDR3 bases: TGTGCCACCAGCAGGACTAGCTCTTGGGATTACGAGCAGTACTTC. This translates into CATSRTSSWDYEQYF. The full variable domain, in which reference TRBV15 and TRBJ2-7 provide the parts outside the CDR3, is DAMVIQNPRYQVTQFGKPVTLSCSQTLNHNVMYWYQQKSSQAPKLLFHYYDKDFNNEADTPDNFQSRRPNTSFCFLDIRSPGLGDTAMYLCATSRTSSWDYEQYFGPGTRLTVT.